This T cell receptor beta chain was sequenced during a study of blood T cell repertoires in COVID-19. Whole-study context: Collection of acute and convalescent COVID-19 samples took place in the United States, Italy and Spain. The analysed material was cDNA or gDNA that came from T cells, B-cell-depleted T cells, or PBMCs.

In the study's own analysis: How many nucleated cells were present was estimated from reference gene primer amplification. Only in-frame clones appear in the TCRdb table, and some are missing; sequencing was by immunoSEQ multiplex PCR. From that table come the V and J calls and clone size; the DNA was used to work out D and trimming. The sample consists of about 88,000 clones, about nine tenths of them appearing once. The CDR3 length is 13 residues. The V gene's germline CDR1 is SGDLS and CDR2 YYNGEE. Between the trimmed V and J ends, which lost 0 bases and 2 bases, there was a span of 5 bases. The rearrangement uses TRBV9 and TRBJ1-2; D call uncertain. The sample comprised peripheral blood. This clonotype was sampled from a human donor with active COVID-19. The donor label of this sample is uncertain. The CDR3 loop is CASSVGTNYGYTF. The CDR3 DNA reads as TGTGCCAGCAGCGTAGGTACAAACTATGGCTACACCTTC.